This TCR beta chain was recovered during a study of cytomegalovirus exposure and HLA in healthy donors. Study-wide findings and caveats: Rare TCR sequences predominated, though certain public TCRs were found in many donors. A later analysis revealed that TCR association rates differed between HLA loci, peaking at DRB1 and bottoming out at HLA-C. In a later analysis, V- and J-gene trimming of beta chains associated with a DCLRE1C missense variant, replicated independently.

The study sampled nominally healthy donors, though unrecorded immune exposures were likely. PCR involved 60 Vbeta and 13 Jbeta primers. Assay used: immunoSEQ multiplex PCR; TCRdb lists only in-frame clones, some missing. The top ten clones hold 5.3% of a sample with 85,000 to 95,000 clones, 76% of them seen once. Points on this clone: What it recognizes is unknown.

J was trimmed by 3 bases and V by 3 bases; bases with no gene match: 10. The CDR3 totals 18 residues. Germline loops: CDR1 ENHRY, CDR2 SYGVKD. J is TRBJ2-1 and V is TRBV10-3, with 11 bases lining up with TRBD2. The sequencing input was PBMCs. The sequence came from a man aged 25 to 40 in good health and CMV-seropositive. The CDR3 is CAISDSTPGTSGYNEQFF. The CDR3 nucleotides are TGTGCCATCAGTGATTCCACACCCGGGACTAGCGGCTACAATGAGCAGTTCTTC.